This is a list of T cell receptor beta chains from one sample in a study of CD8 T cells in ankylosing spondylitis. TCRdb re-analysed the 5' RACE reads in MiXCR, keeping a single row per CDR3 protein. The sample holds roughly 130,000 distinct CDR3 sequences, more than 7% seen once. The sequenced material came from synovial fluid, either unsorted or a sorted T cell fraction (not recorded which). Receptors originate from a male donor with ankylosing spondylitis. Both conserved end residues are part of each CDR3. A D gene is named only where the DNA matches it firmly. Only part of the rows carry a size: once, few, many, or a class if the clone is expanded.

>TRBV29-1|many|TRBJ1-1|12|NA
TGCAGCGTTGCCGGACAGTACACTGAAGCTTTCTTT
CSVAGQYTEAFF
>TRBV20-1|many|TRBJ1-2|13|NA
TGCAGTGCTAGAGGGCATGCCCACGTTGGCTACACCTTC
CSARGHAHVGYTF
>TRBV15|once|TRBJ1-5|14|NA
TGTGCCACCAGCAGAAGGGACGGCTCTCGGCCCCAGCATTTT
CATSRRDGSRPQHF
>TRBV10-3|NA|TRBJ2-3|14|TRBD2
TGTGCCTTCAGTCTAGCGGGGAGCACAGATACGCAGTATTTT
CAFSLAGSTDTQYF
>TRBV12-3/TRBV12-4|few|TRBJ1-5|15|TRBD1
TGTGCCAGCAGTTCGGGACAGGTACTCAATCAGCCCCAGCATTTT
CASSSGQVLNQPQHF
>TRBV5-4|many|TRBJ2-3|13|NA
TGTGCCAGCAGCTTGGGCCCCACAGATACGCAGTATTTT
CASSLGPTDTQYF
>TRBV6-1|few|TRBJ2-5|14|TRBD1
TGTGCCAGCAACTTAACAGGGGTAGAAGAGACCCAGTACTTC
CASNLTGVEETQYF
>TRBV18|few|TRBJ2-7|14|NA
TGTGCCAGCTCACCCCGGGGGAGTCTGGACGAGCAGTACTTC
CASSPRGSLDEQYF
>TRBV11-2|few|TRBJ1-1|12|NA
TGTGCCAGCAGCTTGATGGACAGCAGGCTTACCTTT
CASSLMDSRLTF
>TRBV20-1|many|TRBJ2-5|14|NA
TGCAGTGCTAGAGTACCGGGACCTCAAGAGACCCAGTACTTC
CSARVPGPQETQYF
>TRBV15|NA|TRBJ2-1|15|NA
TGTGCCACCAGCAGAGAACCCAGCTCCTACAATGAGCAGTTCTTC
CATSREPSSYNEQFF
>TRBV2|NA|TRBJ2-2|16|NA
TGTGCCAGCAGTACAATCCGACGTTCGAACACCGGGGAGCTGTTTTTT
CASSTIRRSNTGELFF
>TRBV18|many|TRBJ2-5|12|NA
TGTGCCAGCTCACCCGTCCAAGAGACCCAGTACTTC
CASSPVQETQYF
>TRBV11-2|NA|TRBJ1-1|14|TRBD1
TGTGCCAGCAGCTTAGCCGGGACAGAGTATGAAGCTTTCTTT
CASSLAGTEYEAFF
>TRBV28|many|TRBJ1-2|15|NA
TGTGCCAGCACCCCCAGTGGCAGGGCCAACTATGGCTACACCTTC
CASTPSGRANYGYTF
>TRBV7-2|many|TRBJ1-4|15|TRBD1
TGTGCCAGCAGCACCCGACAGGGGGCAAGCGAAAAACTGTTTTTT
CASSTRQGASEKLFF
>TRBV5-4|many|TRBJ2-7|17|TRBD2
TGTGCCAGCAGCTCCCAAAACTACTACGGCGGGGGTTACGAGCAGTACTTC
CASSSQNYYGGGYEQYF
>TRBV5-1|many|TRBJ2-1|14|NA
TGCGCCAGCAGCTGGCGCCCAGGGCTGGGTGAGCAGTTCTTC
CASSWRPGLGEQFF
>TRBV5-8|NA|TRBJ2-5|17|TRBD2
TGTGCCAGCAGCTCCGGACTAGCGGGGCGACTCCAAGAGACCCAGTACTTC
CASSSGLAGRLQETQYF
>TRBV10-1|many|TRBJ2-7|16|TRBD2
TGCGCCAGCAGTGAGCTTTTGGCGGGAGGTGAATACGAGCAGTACTTC
CASSELLAGGEYEQYF
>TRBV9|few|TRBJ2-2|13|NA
TGTGCCAGCAGCACAACGGGGGTCCGGGAGCTGTTTTTT
CASSTTGVRELFF
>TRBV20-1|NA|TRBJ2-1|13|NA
TGCAGTGCTGCCCGCACATCTGGGGATGAGCAGTTCTTC
CSAARTSGDEQFF
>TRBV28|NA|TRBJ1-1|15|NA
TGTGCCAGCAGGCCCCCCGGGGGGGGTCGCACTGAAGCTTTCTTT
CASRPPGGGRTEAFF
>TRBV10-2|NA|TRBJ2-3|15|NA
TGCGCCAGCAATATTGCCGGACCCAGCACAGATACGCAGTATTTT
CASNIAGPSTDTQYF
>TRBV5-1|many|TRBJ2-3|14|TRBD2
TGCGCCAGCTCCCGCGGGGGTAGCACAGATACGCAGTATTTT
CASSRGGSTDTQYF
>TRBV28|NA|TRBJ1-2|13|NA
TGTGCCAGCAGTTTCCCGGGGGGCCGGGGCTACACCTTC
CASSFPGGRGYTF
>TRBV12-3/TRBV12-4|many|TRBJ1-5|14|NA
TGTGCCAGCAGTTTGTGGCAGGCTAATCAGCCCCAGCATTTT
CASSLWQANQPQHF
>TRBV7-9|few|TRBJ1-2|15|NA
TGTGCCAGCAGCTTAATGTCTGGAGGGAACTATGGCTACACCTTC
CASSLMSGGNYGYTF
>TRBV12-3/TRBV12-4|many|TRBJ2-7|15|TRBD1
TGTGCCAGCAGTCCCAGGACAGGGGGAAACGACGAGCAGTACTTC
CASSPRTGGNDEQYF
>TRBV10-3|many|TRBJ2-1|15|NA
TGTGCCATCAGTGAGTCGACAATAGGGAACAATGAGCAGTTCTTC
CAISESTIGNNEQFF
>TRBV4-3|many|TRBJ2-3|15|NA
TGCGCCAGCAGCCAAGACTCTTTTGAAGGGGATACGCAGTATTTT
CASSQDSFEGDTQYF
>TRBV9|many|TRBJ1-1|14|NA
TGTGCCAGCAAGCCAACAGGGACGAACACTGAAGCTTTCTTT
CASKPTGTNTEAFF
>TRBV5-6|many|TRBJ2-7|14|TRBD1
TGTGCCAGCAGCGCGACAGGGGAGTCCTACGAGCAGTACTTC
CASSATGESYEQYF
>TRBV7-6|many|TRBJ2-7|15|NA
TGTGCCAGCAGCTTAGCATTAGGGTCCTCCTACGAGCAGTACTTC
CASSLALGSSYEQYF
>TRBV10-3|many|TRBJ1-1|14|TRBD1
TGTGCCATCAGTAGACAGGGGGCAGGCACTGAAGCTTTCTTT
CAISRQGAGTEAFF
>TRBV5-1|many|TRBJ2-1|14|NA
TGCGCCAGCAGCCCAGAGGGCGGCTACAATGAGCAGTTCTTC
CASSPEGGYNEQFF
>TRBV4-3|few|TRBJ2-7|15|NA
TGCGCCAGCAGCCAAGTCGTAGGGGCTCCCTACGAGCAGTACTTC
CASSQVVGAPYEQYF
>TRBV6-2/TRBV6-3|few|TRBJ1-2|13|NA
TGTGCCAGCAGTTACTTCACAGGGTCCGGCTACACCTTC
CASSYFTGSGYTF
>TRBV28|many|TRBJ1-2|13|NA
TGTGCCAGCAGGAACAGGGCCGGGAATGGCTACACCTTC
CASRNRAGNGYTF
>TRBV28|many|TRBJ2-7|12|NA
TGTGCCAGCAGTTTGGGGGGCTACGAGCAGTACTTC
CASSLGGYEQYF
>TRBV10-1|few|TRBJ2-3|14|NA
TGCGCCAGCAGTGAGTCAGGCCTGACTAGGGCGCAGTATTTT
CASSESGLTRAQYF
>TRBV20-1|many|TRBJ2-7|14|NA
TGCAGTGCTAGAGATCCGCTAAGGGGTTACGAGCAGTACTTC
CSARDPLRGYEQYF
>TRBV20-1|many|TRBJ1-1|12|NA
TGCAGCCCTTCCTACCCGGGGCCTGAAGCTTTCTTT
CSPSYPGPEAFF
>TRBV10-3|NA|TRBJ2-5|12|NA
TGTGCCACTACCGACGGGCGAGAGACCCAGTACTTC
CATTDGRETQYF
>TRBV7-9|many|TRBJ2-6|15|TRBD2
TGTGCCAGCAAATTAGCGGGGCGGGAGGCCAACGTCCTGACTTTC
CASKLAGREANVLTF
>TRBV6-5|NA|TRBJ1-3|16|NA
TGTGCCAGCAGTTACTCTTGGCCTCACTCTGGAAACACCATATATTTT
CASSYSWPHSGNTIYF
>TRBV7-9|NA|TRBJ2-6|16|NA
TGTGCCAGCAGCCTCTACAAGGGAGGTGGGGCCAACGTCCTGACTTTC
CASSLYKGGGANVLTF
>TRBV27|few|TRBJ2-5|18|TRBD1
TGTGCCAGCAGTTTGAAAGGACAGGGGGCCACGGTGGGAGAGACCCAGTACTTC
CASSLKGQGATVGETQYF
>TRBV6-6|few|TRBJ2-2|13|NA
TGTGCCAGCAGTGTGCAGGGCGCCGGGGAGCTGTTTTTT
CASSVQGAGELFF
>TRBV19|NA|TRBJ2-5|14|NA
TGTGCCAGTAGTAGGCATTCTTCGCTGGAGACCCAGTACTTC
CASSRHSSLETQYF
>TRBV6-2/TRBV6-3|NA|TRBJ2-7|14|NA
TGTGCCAGCAGTATCGACGGAAGCTCCTACGAGCAGTACTTC
CASSIDGSSYEQYF
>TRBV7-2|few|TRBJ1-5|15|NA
TGTGCCAGCAGCGCCAACAGGGCGGCCAATCAGCCCCAGCATTTT
CASSANRAANQPQHF
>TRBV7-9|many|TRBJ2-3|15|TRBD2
TGTGCCAGCAGCTTTCCGGGACTAGCTCCAGATACGCAGTATTTT
CASSFPGLAPDTQYF
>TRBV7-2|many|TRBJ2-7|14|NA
TGTGCCAGCAGCCCGACGGCACGTTCCTACGAGCAGTACTTC
CASSPTARSYEQYF
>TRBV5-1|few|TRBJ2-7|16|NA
TGCGCCAGCAGCCTAGGGACCGCGGACCCCTTCTACGAGCAGTACTTC
CASSLGTADPFYEQYF